These 2 T cell receptor beta chains originate from one sample sequenced in a study of immune heterogeneity within non-small cell lung tumors. Genomic DNA extracted from bulk tumor tissue served as template. A total of about 550 ng was used per sample. Several biopsies per primary tumor, spaced far apart, were taken during surgery. Before undergoing curative surgery, patients had newly diagnosed non-small cell lung cancer that was untreated. TCR beta CDR3 was amplified by multiplex PCR, first round roughly 10 cycles, 32 V and 13 J primers. Using its own MiXCR run on the multiplex PCR reads, TCRdb lists one record per CDR3 protein. The repertoire holds some 9,900 distinct CDR3 sequences, with more than 20% as singletons. Sequences were obtained from lung tumor tissue. The receptors here all came from a woman between 50 and 59 years old with non-small cell lung cancer.

This clonotype has a count of ten or more. V usage is TRBV7-9 and J usage is TRBJ1-2; D is ambiguous. The CDR3 has 15 amino acids. In germline, CDR1 is SEHNR, CDR2 FQNEAQ (reference sequence). V was cut by 5 bases and J by 2 bases, with 15 bases left in between. CDR3 sequence (DNA): TGTGCCAGCAGCATTTTCAGGACGGGGAACTATGGCTACACCTTC. Its protein is CASSIFRTGNYGYTF.

This clonotype showed up just a few times. The chain is built from TRBV9 and TRBJ2-2; 15 bases match TRBD2. V shed 7 bases, J shed 4 bases, and the junction held 14 bases outside the gene matches. CDR3 length equals 19 residues. Germline CDR1 is SGDLS and CDR2 is YYNGEE. This CDR3 reads CASAHPGTSGGPLTGELFF. CDR3 in DNA: TGTGCCAGCGCCCACCCCGGGACTAGCGGGGGGCCACTCACCGGGGAGCTGTTTTTT.